These 9 T cell receptor beta chains share one sample of origin, sequenced in a study of blood T cell repertoires in COVID-19. Data came from immunoSEQ multiplex PCR; TCRdb stores just in-frame clones and leaves some out. This table holds about 53,000 clones, 90% found once. Input material: peripheral blood. These receptors were collected from a human donor in a cohort sampled during active COVID-19.

The rearrangement joins TRBV19 to TRBJ1-2; D is unresolved. Germline V lookup: CDR1 LNHDA, CDR2 SQIVND (reference sequence). The ends were cut back, 4 bases at V and 2 bases at J, with 5 bases in the middle. The CDR3 runs 12 residues. In nucleotides, the CDR3 is TGTGCCAGTAGTAGGGCGAACTATGGCTACACCTTC. This codes for CASSRANYGYTF.

V gene TRBV5-4 combines with J gene TRBJ2-7, with D possibly TRBD1 on 6 matching bases. The CDR3 has 14 amino acids. The V gene lost 3 bases and the J gene lost 6 bases, with 16 bases spanning the gap. The germline gives CDR1 SGHNT, CDR2 YYREEE (reference sequence). The CDR3 DNA reads TGTGCCAGCAGCTGGGGGCCCGAGGCATTCGAGCAGTACGTC. Protein sequence: CASSWGPEAFEQYV.

CDR3 region: CATSQTRGSPLHF. For the CDR3, the DNA is TGTGCCACCAGTCAAACCAGGGGGTCACCCCTCCACTTT. The J gene is TRBJ1-6, the V gene TRBV24-1; 7 bases line up with TRBD1. CDR3 size: 13 residues. J gave up 10 bases and V 6 bases, and 5 bases lay outside the gene matches. Germline V gene lookup returns CDR1 KGHDR and CDR2 SFDVKD.

This chain joins TRBV11-2 and TRBJ2-2, with TRBD1 matching over 10 bases. The V gene end was trimmed by 3 bases and the J gene end by 5 bases; junction bases not matched to a gene: 0. Germline CDR1 and CDR2: SGHAT and FQNNGV. This CDR3 is 14 amino acids long. In DNA, the CDR3 is TGTGCCAGCAGCTTGGGACAGGGGACCGGGGAGCTGTTTTTT. Amino acid sequence: CASSLGQGTGELFF.

V gene TRBV9 combines with J gene TRBJ1-1; TRBD1 matches at 9 bases. The CDR3 sequence is 16 residues long. V shed 2 bases and J 5 bases; nucleotides not matched to a gene: 10. Germline CDR1 and CDR2: SGDLS and YYNGEE. The CDR3 sequence is CASSVGPGQGRTEAFF. The CDR3 nucleotides are TGTGCCAGCAGCGTGGGGCCGGGACAGGGTCGGACTGAAGCTTTCTTT.

The rearrangement links TRBV27 to TRBJ1-1, with 7 nucleotides matching TRBD1. Germline assignment: CDR1 MNHEY and CDR2 SMNVEV (reference sequence). The CDR3 spans 15 residues. The J segment lost 3 bases and the V segment lost 6 bases, leaving 10 bases of the junction unmatched. This CDR3 is CASRRSYRGDTEAFF. CDR3 in DNA: TGTGCCAGCAGGCGATCCTACAGGGGTGACACTGAAGCTTTCTTT.

V is TRBV30 and J is TRBJ1-1; D unclear. V lost 0 bases to trimming and J lost 2 bases, with 7 bases between them. This CDR3 contains 13 residues. The V gene's germline CDR1 is GTSNPN and CDR2 SVGIG (reference sequence). The CDR3 protein is CAWSVLRNTEAFF. The CDR3 coding sequence is TGTGCCTGGAGTGTACTTAGAAACACTGAAGCTTTCTTT.

This clone appeared a single time. The CDR3 bases are TGTGCCAGCAGTCCCAACGGGGGGGGACTGTTTTTT. This sequence encodes CASSPNGGGLFF. The chain recombines TRBV12-3 or TRBV12-4 with TRBJ1-4, with D possibly being TRBD1 (5 bases). V was pared by 5 bases and J by 13 bases, with 14 bases between. CDR3 length: 12 residues.

The V gene is TRBV5-1, the J gene TRBJ2-5; 13 bases match TRBD2. With 0 bases clipped from V and 5 bases from J, the junction kept 1 base outside the gene matches. The CDR3 has 15 residues. Germline V CDR1 and CDR2: SGHRS, YFSETQ. CDR3 protein: CASSLGLAGGETQYF. CDR3 bases: TGCGCCAGCAGCTTGGGACTAGCGGGGGGTGAGACCCAGTACTTC.